This T cell receptor (beta chain) was found in a study of control samples from healthy donors and cancer patients. Germline V gene lookup returns CDR1 SGHKS and CDR2 YYEKEE (reference sequence). This CDR3 region has 14 residues. The V end lost 3 bases, the J end lost 1 base, and 7 bases lay between the germline ends. Produced via immunoSEQ multiplex PCR; TCRdb's table is partial and in-frame only. Of around 95,000 clones in the sample, 85% were seen once. The sequence was obtained from a man aged 25 to 40 in good health. The sequencing sample was made of blood. The chain uses TRBV5-5 and TRBJ2-2; no firm D call. The CDR3 DNA is TGTGCCAGCAGCTCCGGACGGAACACCGGGGAGCTGTTTTTT. Its translation is CASSSGRNTGELFF.